This T cell receptor (beta chain) was sequenced in a study of T cell responses to AZD1222 COVID-19 vaccine. Study results and caveats: It was only a handful of AZD1222 recipients who were seropositive at baseline.

Of note for this clone: Antigen unknown.

Trimming shortened V by 1 base and J by 0 bases, and 10 bases separated the two germline ends. The CDR3 length is 17 residues. The germline CDR1 and CDR2 sequences are LGHDT and YNNKEL (reference sequence). Using immunoSEQ multiplex PCR, the repertoire was profiled, and TCRdb retains in-frame clones only, with some absent. The sample yields 150,000 to 200,000 clones, around 92% seen once. V is TRBV3-1 (or the pseudogene TRBV3-2) and J is TRBJ1-6; no definite D call. The sample was peripheral blood, taken on day 0 of AZD1222 vaccination. This clonotype was sampled from an adult in good health. The CDR3 is CASSQVRRSSYNSPLHF. The CDR3 DNA follows: TGTGCCAGCAGCCAAGTCAGAAGGAGCTCCTATAATTCACCCCTCCACTTT.